A single sample is the source of the 25 T cell receptor beta chains below, sequenced in a study of shared clonotypes between healthy human individuals (dated by TCRdb to about 2020). Library generation was performed with the immunoSEQ multiplex PCR assay. TCRdb provides this immuneACCESS table in a form limited to in-frame rearrangements. Some clones are lacking; in checked studies, under half of them reflect an unresolved V gene, and why the rest are absent is not known. The sample has millions of clones on record, more than 85% of them singletons. 0.39% of the sample is taken by the ten largest. Input material: naive CD4+ T cells from PBMCs. Sample cell subset or site, as interpreted from the label and publication: CD45RA+ positively selected. These receptors all come from a young man in good health. Some clones in this sample may be carry-over from other donors' samples.

V is TRBV7-3 and J is TRBJ2-7, with unresolved D. The CDR3 has 15 residues. Trimming pared 2 bases from V and 4 bases from J, leaving 15 bases between. Germline lookup yields CDR1 SGHTA and CDR2 FQGTGA. DNA for the CDR3: TGTGCCAGCAGCTTAGAGGAAAAGAGACGGTACGAGCAGTACTTC. Translated: CASSLEEKRRYEQYF.

This clone was counted a single time. This rearrangement joins TRBV28 to TRBJ2-7; unclear D gene. The CDR3 covers 13 residues. CDR1 and CDR2 (germline): MDHEN, SYDVKM. V lost 1 base and J 4 bases, leaving 8 bases between the germline ends. The CDR3 DNA sequence: TGTGCCAGCAGTTTATTTACACAGTACGAGCAGTACTTC. Protein: CASSLFTQYEQYF. Looking up the rest from reference TRBV28 and TRBJ2-7 gives the full variable domain: DVKVTQSSRYLVKRTGEKVFLECVQDMDHENMFWYRQDPGLGLRLIYFSYDVKMKEKGDIPEGYSVSREKKERFSLILESASTNQTSMYLCASSLFTQYEQYFGPGTRLTVT.

Concerning this clone itself: At one of its ends the junction is not consistent with the germline gene, which may arise from a read error. This chain joins TRBV5-8 and TRBJ2-4; D gene uncertain. Per germline, CDR1 SGHTS and CDR2 YDEGEE. CDR3 length: 10 residues. CDR3 region: CASNSGPRDF. Here the CDR3 DNA reads TGTGCCAGCAACTCGGGTCCTAGGGACTTC.

To note about this clone: The sample holds other DNA sequences that translate to the same CDR3. V gene TRBV9 combines with J gene TRBJ1-1, with a possible D match to TRBD1 (5 bases). CDR1 is SGDLS and CDR2 is YYNGEE in the germline V gene. The CDR3 runs 15 residues. The V end was cut by 0 bases, the J end by 4 bases, with 13 bases between. CDR3 in amino acids: CASSVVGGAGTEAFF. The CDR3 region has the DNA TGTGCCAGCAGCGTAGTCGGGGGAGCGGGCACTGAAGCTTTCTTT.

The V and J genes are TRBV9 and TRBJ2-3, with no clear D. V was pared by 3 bases and J by 10 bases, with 15 bases between. The germline V gene has CDR1 SGDLS and CDR2 YYNGEE. The CDR3 covers 13 residues. The CDR3 DNA is TGTGCCAGCAGCGCCGAATCTCCGGGCGCGCAGTATTTT. Its protein product is CASSAESPGAQYF. The full variable domain, rest sourced from reference TRBV9 and TRBJ2-3, is DSGVTQTPKHLITATGQRVTLRCSPRSGDLSVYWYQQSLDQGLQFLIQYYNGEERAKGNILERFSAQQFPDLHSELNLSSLELGDSALYFCASSAESPGAQYFGPGTRLTVL.

This clone came up a few times. The chain joins TRBV19 to TRBJ1-5, with 11 bases identical to TRBD1. V shed 6 bases, J shed 4 bases, and the junction held 5 bases outside the gene matches. Per germline, CDR1 LNHDA and CDR2 SQIVND (reference sequence). The CDR3 loop spans 15 amino acids. CDR3 sequence reads: CASRGDRGENQPQHF. The CDR3 DNA follows: TGTGCCAGTAGAGGGGACAGGGGGGAAAATCAGCCCCAGCATTTT.

The rearrangement links TRBV19 to TRBJ2-2, with 8 nucleotides matching TRBD2. Germline CDR1 and CDR2: LNHDA and SQIVND (reference sequence). V gave up 0 bases and J gave up 5 bases; unmatched junction bases: 2. The CDR3 is made up of 15 amino acids. CDR3 in amino acids: CASSIEAGATGELFF. In DNA form, the CDR3 reads TGTGCCAGTAGTATAGAAGCGGGAGCGACCGGGGAGCTGTTTTTT.

V and J are TRBV11-2 and TRBJ2-7; maybe TRBD2 (6 bases). The CDR3 loop spans 14 amino acids. Germline CDR1 reads SGHAT; CDR2 reads FQNNGV. The V end lost 5 bases, the J end lost 3 bases, and 14 bases lay between the germline ends. The CDR3 reads CASSPWRAGYEQYF. CDR3 in DNA: TGTGCCAGCAGCCCGTGGAGGGCAGGCTACGAGCAGTACTTC.

The genes are TRBV29-1 and TRBJ1-1, with 8 bases identical to TRBD1. Germline-derived CDR1 and CDR2 are SQVTM and ANQGSEA. The junction had 0 bases not matched to a gene; V was cut back by 2 bases and J by 1 base. This CDR3 spans 13 amino acids. The CDR3 sequence: CSVEQGANTEAFF. The CDR3 coding sequence is TGCAGCGTTGAACAGGGGGCGAACACTGAAGCTTTCTTT. Filled out from reference TRBV29-1 and TRBJ1-1, the complete variable domain reads SAVISQKPSRDICQRGTSLTIQCQVDSQVTMMFWYRQQPGQSLTLIATANQGSEATYESGFVIDKFPISRPNLTFSTLTVSNMSPEDSSIYLCSVEQGANTEAFFGQGTRLTVV.

The gene calls are TRBV6-5 and TRBJ2-7; 9 bases are a match to TRBD2. Per the germline V gene, CDR1 is MNHEY and CDR2 is SVGAGI. Germline trimming cut 0 bases from V and 5 bases from J; bases unmatched to any gene: 8. CDR3 size: 16 residues. CDR3 in DNA: TGTGCCAGCAGTTACTCTAATCCAGCGGGAGGCCACGAGCAGTACTTC. This codes for CASSYSNPAGGHEQYF.

This sequence joins TRBV7-9 and TRBJ2-7; a possible D gene is TRBD1 (6 bases). The V and J ends lost 4 bases and 2 bases respectively, with 9 bases between them. Germline values: CDR1 SEHNR, CDR2 FQNEAQ (reference sequence). The CDR3 is 13 residues long. The CDR3 DNA is TGTGCCAGCAGCTCGACAGGTGCCTACGAGCAGTACTTC. It specifies CASSSTGAYEQYF.

J is TRBJ1-1 and V is TRBV30, with D unresolved. Germline loops: CDR1 GTSNPN, CDR2 SVGIG (reference sequence). V dropped 2 bases and J dropped 7 bases, with 20 bases sitting between them. The CDR3 spans 15 residues. The CDR3 region is CAWSLLPDSGGEAFF. Here the CDR3 DNA reads TGTGCCTGGAGTCTCCTCCCCGATTCTGGCGGTGAAGCTTTCTTT.

V is TRBV6-6 and J is TRBJ1-1; D ambiguous. Germline lookup yields CDR1 MNHNY and CDR2 SVGAGI (reference sequence). V was shortened by 5 bases and J by 3 bases, with 19 bases between the two germline ends. This CDR3 region has 16 residues. CDR3 bases: TGTGCCAGCAGTCCCCGGACGGGATCTGGGGACACTGAAGCTTTCTTT. It encodes CASSPRTGSGDTEAFF.

The chain uses TRBV28 and TRBJ1-1; 9 nucleotides match TRBD1. This CDR3 is 15 amino acids long. Germline CDR1 MDHEN, CDR2 SYDVKM. V was clipped by 6 bases and J by 2 bases; unmatched bases: 7. CDR3 DNA: TGTGCCAGCAGGCTCCGGGACAGGGCTAACACTGAAGCTTTCTTT. Residues: CASRLRDRANTEAFF.

The chain joins TRBV28 to TRBJ1-2; unclear D gene. The germline V gene encodes CDR1 MDHEN and CDR2 SYDVKM. Trimming stripped 6 bases from V and 4 bases from J, with 15 bases between. There are 14 residues in the CDR3. In nucleotides, the CDR3 is TGTGCCAGCAGCGGGGAAGGACTGGGCTATGGCTACACCTTC. As protein: CASSGEGLGYGYTF.

V usage is TRBV4-2 and J usage is TRBJ2-3; the D is unclear. V was trimmed by 0 bases and J by 7 bases, leaving 11 bases between them. This CDR3 has 14 residues. Germline V gene data show CDR1 as LGHNA and CDR2 as YNFKEQ. CDR3 in amino acids: CASSQEQVTHTQYF. The CDR3 bases are TGTGCCAGCAGCCAAGAGCAGGTTACCCATACGCAGTATTTT.

This clone is a singleton in its sample. The rearrangement uses TRBV5-4 and TRBJ2-1, with 10 nucleotides matching TRBD2. The length of the CDR3 is 16 residues. V was clipped by 4 bases and J by 8 bases; unmatched bases: 12. Per germline, CDR1 SGHNT and CDR2 YYREEE (reference sequence). DNA for the CDR3: TGTGCCAGCAGCCTTGCCGTGGGACTAGCGTCCTATGAGCAGTTCTTC. This gives the protein CASSLAVGLASYEQFF.

The chain is built from TRBV13 and TRBJ2-7; no definite D call. The CDR3 contains 15 residues. CDR1 and CDR2 (germline): PRHDT, FYEKMQ (reference sequence). The V and J ends lost 2 bases and 0 bases respectively, with 11 bases between them. The CDR3, as DNA: TGTGCCAGCAGCTTAACAGCGTATGGCTCCTACGAGCAGTACTTC. Its protein product is CASSLTAYGSYEQYF.

This chain uses TRBV12-5 with TRBJ2-7; tentatively, D is TRBD2 (6 bases). There are 15 residues in the CDR3. V dropped 3 bases and J dropped 0 bases, with 12 bases sitting between them. Germline CDR1 and CDR2: LGHNT and FRNRAP. The CDR3 sequence is CASGLGLGGSYEQYF. The CDR3 DNA sequence: TGTGCTAGTGGTTTAGGGCTCGGGGGCTCCTACGAGCAGTACTTC. Complete variable domain (other parts from reference TRBV12-5 and TRBJ2-7): DARVTQTPRHKVTEMGQEVTMRCQPILGHNTVFWYRQTMMQGLELLAYFRNRAPLDDSGMPKDRFSAEMPDATLATLKIQPSEPRDSAVYFCASGLGLGGSYEQYFGPGTRLTVT.

The genes are TRBV5-6 and TRBJ2-3; no clear D gene. Germline V lookup: CDR1 SGHDT, CDR2 YYEEEE. V lost 3 bases and J lost 11, with 10 bases in between. The length of the CDR3 is 11 residues. The CDR3, as DNA: TGTGCCAGCAGCTCGGCCGTTGAGCAGTATTTT. Protein: CASSSAVEQYF.

In regard to this clone: The junction departs from germline at one end; a sequencing error may be responsible. The chain combines TRBV10-3 with TRBJ2-1; TRBD1 matches at 7 bases. This CDR3 region has 14 residues. The V gene's germline CDR1 is ENHRY and CDR2 SYGVKD. This CDR3 reads CATSEDRSLFAGVF. The CDR3 nucleotides read TGTGCCACCTCGGAGGACAGGTCTCTTTTTGCAGGGGTCTTC.

CDR3 coding DNA: TGTGCCAGCAGCTGGGGGGCAGGTACCTACAATGAGCAGTTCTTC. Amino acid sequence: CASSWGAGTYNEQFF. The chain recombines TRBV7-3 with TRBJ2-1, with D possibly called TRBD1 or TRBD2 (6 bases each). The ends were cut back, 4 bases at V and 2 bases at J, with 12 bases in the middle. The CDR3 runs to 15 residues. Germline CDR1 and CDR2: SGHTA and FQGTGA.

This rearrangement joins TRBV27 to TRBJ1-4, with TRBD1 as a possible D gene (5 bases). The length of the CDR3 is 13 residues. Trimming shortened V by 3 bases and J by 5 bases, and 7 bases separated the two germline ends. Germline CDR1 MNHEY, CDR2 SMNVEV (reference sequence). The CDR3, as DNA: TGTGCCAGCAGTTTGGGGGGGAATGAAAAACTGTTTTTT. Its protein is CASSLGGNEKLFF. The full variable domain, with the rest looked up from reference TRBV27 and TRBJ1-4, is EAQVTQNPRYLITVTGKKLTVTCSQNMNHEYMSWYRQDPGLGLRQIYYSMNVEVTDKGDVPEGYKVSRKEKRNFPLILESPSPNQTSLYFCASSLGGNEKLFFGSGTQLSVL.

The chain uses TRBV7-2 and TRBJ1-5; D remains unclear. The V end was cut by 2 bases, the J end by 0 bases, with 8 bases between. CDR1 is SGHTA, CDR2 FQGNSA, per germline. CDR3 length equals 15 residues. The CDR3 sequence: CASSLKAFSNQPQHF. As DNA, the CDR3 is TGTGCCAGCAGCTTAAAGGCGTTTAGCAATCAGCCCCAGCATTTT.

The genes are TRBV5-1 and TRBJ2-3; no firm D call. This CDR3 has 13 amino acids. V was trimmed by 5 bases and J by 6 bases, leaving 13 bases between them. The germline CDR1 and CDR2 sequences are SGHRS and YFSETQ. The CDR3 loop reads CASSSSTFDTQYF. DNA for the CDR3: TGCGCCAGCAGTTCGTCGACCTTTGATACGCAGTATTTT.